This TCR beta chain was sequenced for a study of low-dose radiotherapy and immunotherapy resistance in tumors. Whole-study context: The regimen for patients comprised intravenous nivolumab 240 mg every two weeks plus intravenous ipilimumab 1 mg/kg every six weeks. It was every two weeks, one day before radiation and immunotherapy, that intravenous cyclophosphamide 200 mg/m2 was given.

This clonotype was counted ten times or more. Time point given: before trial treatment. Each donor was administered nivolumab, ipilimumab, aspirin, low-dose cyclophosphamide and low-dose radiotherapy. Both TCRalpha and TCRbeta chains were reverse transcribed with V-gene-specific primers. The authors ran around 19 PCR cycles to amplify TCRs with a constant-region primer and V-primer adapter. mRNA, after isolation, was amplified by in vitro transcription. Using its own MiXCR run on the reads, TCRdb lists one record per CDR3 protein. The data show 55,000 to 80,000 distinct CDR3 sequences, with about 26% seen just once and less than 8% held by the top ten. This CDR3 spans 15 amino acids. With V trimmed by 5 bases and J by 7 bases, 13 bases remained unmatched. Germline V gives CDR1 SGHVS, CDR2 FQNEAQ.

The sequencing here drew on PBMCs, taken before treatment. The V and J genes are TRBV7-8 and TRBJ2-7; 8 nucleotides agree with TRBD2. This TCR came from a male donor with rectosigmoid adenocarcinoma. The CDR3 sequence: CASSPRTGVAGEQYF. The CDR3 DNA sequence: TGTGCCAGCAGCCCGAGGACCGGAGTAGCGGGGGAGCAGTACTTC.